The present T cell receptor (beta chain) was sequenced within a study of CD8 T cells in ankylosing spondylitis. Study results and limitations: A motif in TCR beta, a set of roughly 8 highly homologous variants, appeared characteristic of ankylosing spondylitis blood.

Comment on this clonotype: Its target is unknown. A clone one base away is much larger, so this may be a read error.

Germline V CDR1 and CDR2: SGHRS, YFSETQ. This CDR3 comprises 13 residues. TCRdb independently ran MiXCR on the 5' RACE reads; one entry per CDR3 protein. The data hold tens of thousands of distinct CDR3 sequences, with roughly 30% observed a single time. Sequencing was performed on blood, either unsorted or a sorted T cell fraction (not recorded which). The sequence derives from a male donor with ankylosing spondylitis or in good health (not recorded which). The chain uses TRBV5-1 and TRBJ1-1, with D unresolved. CDR3 protein: CASSFLQFTQAFF. As DNA, the CDR3 is TGCGCCAGCAGCTTCTTACAGTTCACTCAAGCTTTCTTT.